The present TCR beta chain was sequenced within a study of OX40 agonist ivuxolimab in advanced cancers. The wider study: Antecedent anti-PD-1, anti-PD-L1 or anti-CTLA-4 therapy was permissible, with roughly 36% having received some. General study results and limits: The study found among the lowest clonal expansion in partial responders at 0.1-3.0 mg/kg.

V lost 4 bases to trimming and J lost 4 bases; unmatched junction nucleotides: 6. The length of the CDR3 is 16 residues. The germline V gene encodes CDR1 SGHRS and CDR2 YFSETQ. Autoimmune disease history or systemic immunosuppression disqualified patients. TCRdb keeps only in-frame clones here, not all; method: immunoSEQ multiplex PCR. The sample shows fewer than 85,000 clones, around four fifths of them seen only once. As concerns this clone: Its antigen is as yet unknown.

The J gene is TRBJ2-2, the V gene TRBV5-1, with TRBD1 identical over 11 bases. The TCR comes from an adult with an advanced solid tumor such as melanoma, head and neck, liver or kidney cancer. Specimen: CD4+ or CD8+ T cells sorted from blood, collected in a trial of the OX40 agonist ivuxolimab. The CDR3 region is CASSDGQGAITGELFF. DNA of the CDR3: TGCGCCAGCAGCGACGGACAGGGGGCTATCACCGGGGAGCTGTTTTTT.